The clone carrying this T cell receptor beta chain turned up a few times. The antigen is not known. In germline, CDR1 is LNHDA, CDR2 SQIVND (reference sequence). Between the trimmed V and J ends, which lost 4 bases and 0 bases, there was a span of 10 bases. The CDR3 length is 15 residues. This entry comes from a study of a mutant IDH1 vaccine in newly diagnosed glioma. As for time point: week 23, last vaccination. The content of each vaccine dose was 300 ug of mutant IDH1 20-mer peptide, and topical imiquimod accompanied it. TCRdb's table, derived via immunoSEQ multiplex PCR, lists solely in-frame clones and lacks some. The table lists approximately 57,000 clones, roughly 81% of them singletons.

Specimen: PBMCs, collected from a glioma patient whose treatment included an IDH1 peptide vaccine. This TCR was sampled from a woman aged 35 to 49 with glioma. Some clones in this sample may be carry-over from other donors' samples. The chain employs TRBV19 and TRBJ2-4; maybe TRBD1 (5 bases). CDR3 residues: CASSNQGVAKNIQYF. In DNA, the CDR3 is TGTGCCAGTAGTAATCAGGGTGTAGCCAAAAACATTCAGTACTTC.